The 7 T cell receptor beta chains reported below all come from one sample, sequenced in a study of cytomegalovirus exposure and HLA in healthy donors. PCR amplification relied on 60 Vbeta primers (plus 13 Jbeta primers). Sequenced by immunoSEQ multiplex PCR; TCRdb stores in-frame clones only, minus some. The clone table shows tens of thousands of clones, with the ten largest holding approximately 1.6%. Specimen: PBMCs. All receptors derive from a woman aged 55-69 years in good health and CMV-seronegative.

The rearrangement joins TRBV7-8 to TRBJ1-4; the D is unclear. V lost 4 bases and J 7 bases, leaving 10 bases between the germline ends. The CDR3 runs 13 residues. Germline V gene data show CDR1 as SGHVS and CDR2 as FQNEAQ. The CDR3 DNA reads TGTGCCAGCAGCTCCCACTTTACTGAAAAACTGTTTTTT. It encodes CASSSHFTEKLFF.

The J gene is TRBJ1-2, the V gene TRBV18; D uncertain. The germline V and J ends were trimmed by 0 bases and 0 bases, with 8 bases remaining between them. The germline V gene has CDR1 KGHSH and CDR2 LQKENI. This CDR3 has 15 residues. The CDR3 loop reads CASSPPGGANYGYTF. In DNA, the CDR3 is TGTGCCAGCTCACCACCGGGAGGAGCTAACTATGGCTACACCTTC.

The chain employs TRBV18 and TRBJ2-5; the match to TRBD1 covers 7 bases. The CDR3 totals 13 residues. The V and J ends lost 6 bases and 3 bases, in that order; junction bases with no gene match: 4. The germline gives CDR1 KGHSH, CDR2 LQKENI. In nucleotides, the CDR3 is TGTGCCAGCTCGTCTCAGGGGGAAGAGACCCAGTACTTC. This sequence encodes CASSSQGEETQYF.

The V and J genes are TRBV30 and TRBJ2-7; D unresolved. Germline CDR1 and CDR2: GTSNPN and SVGIG (reference sequence). The CDR3 contains 11 residues. V lost 0 bases and J 6 bases, leaving 6 bases between the germline ends. The DNA for the CDR3 is TGTGCCTGGAGTGTTAGAAGCGAGCAGTACTTC. As protein: CAWSVRSEQYF.

The CDR3 sequence is CASSLSPFKAEVYNSPLHF. As DNA, the CDR3 is TGTGCCAGCAGCTTATCCCCGTTTAAGGCCGAGGTCTATAATTCACCCCTCCACTTT. The chain is built from TRBV7-2 and TRBJ1-6, with D unresolved. The CDR3 runs to 19 residues. Germline V gene sequence: CDR1 SGHTA, CDR2 FQGNSA. The V end was cut by 2 bases, the J end by 3 bases, with 20 bases between.

The V gene is TRBV29-1, the J gene TRBJ2-5; TRBD2 is a possible D gene (5 bases). With 2 bases removed from V and 7 bases from J, the gap between germline ends came to 17 bases. Germline V gene lookup returns CDR1 SQVTM and CDR2 ANQGSEA. There are 14 residues in the CDR3. CDR3: CSVEPNGLAGTQYF. The CDR3 DNA is TGCAGCGTTGAACCCAACGGACTGGCAGGGACCCAGTACTTC.

Comments on this clone: The junction differs from germline at one of its ends, possibly a read error. The sample has other DNA sequences that encode this CDR3 too. The chain links TRBV5-1 to TRBJ1-1, with a tentative D call TRBD1 (6 bases). This CDR3 spans 17 amino acids. CDR1 SGHRS and CDR2 YFSETQ come from the germline V gene. The CDR3 reads CASSLGPTGLGWTEAFF. DNA of the CDR3: TGCGCCAGCAGCTTGGGGCCCACAGGGCTCGGTTGGACTGAAGCCTTCTTT.